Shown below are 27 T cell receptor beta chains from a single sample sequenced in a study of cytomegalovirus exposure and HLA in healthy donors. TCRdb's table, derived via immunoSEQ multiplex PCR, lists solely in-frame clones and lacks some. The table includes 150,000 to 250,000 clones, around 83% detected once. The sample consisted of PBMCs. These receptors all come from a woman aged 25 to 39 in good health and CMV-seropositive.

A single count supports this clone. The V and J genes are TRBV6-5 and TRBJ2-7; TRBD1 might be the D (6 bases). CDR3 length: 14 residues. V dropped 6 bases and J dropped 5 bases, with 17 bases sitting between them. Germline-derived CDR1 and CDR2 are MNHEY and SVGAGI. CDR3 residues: CASSRQVYSDEQYF. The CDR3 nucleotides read TGTGCCAGCAGCAGACAGGTCTATTCCGACGAGCAGTACTTC.

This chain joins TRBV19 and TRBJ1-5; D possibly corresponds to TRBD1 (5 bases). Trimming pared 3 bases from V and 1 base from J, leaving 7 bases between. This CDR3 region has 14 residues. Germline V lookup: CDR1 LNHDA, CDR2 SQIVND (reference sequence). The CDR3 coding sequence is TGTGCCAGTAGTATGGGGCTCAGCAATCAGCCCCAGCATTTT. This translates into CASSMGLSNQPQHF.

CDR3 nucleotides: TGTGCCAGCAGCGTAGAATACTCGACTGCGCACACCGGGGAGCTGTTTTTT. Translation: CASSVEYSTAHTGELFF. V gene TRBV9 combines with J gene TRBJ2-2; D uncertain. There are 17 residues in the CDR3. The V end lost 0 bases, the J end lost 3 bases, and 15 bases lay between the germline ends. Germline assignment: CDR1 SGDLS and CDR2 YYNGEE.

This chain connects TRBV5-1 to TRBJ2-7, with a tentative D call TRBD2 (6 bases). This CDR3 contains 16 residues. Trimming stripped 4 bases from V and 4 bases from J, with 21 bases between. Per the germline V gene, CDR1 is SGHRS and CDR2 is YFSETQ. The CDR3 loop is CASSPVNPGTDYEQYF. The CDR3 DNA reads TGCGCCAGCAGCCCAGTAAACCCCGGGACTGATTACGAGCAGTACTTC.

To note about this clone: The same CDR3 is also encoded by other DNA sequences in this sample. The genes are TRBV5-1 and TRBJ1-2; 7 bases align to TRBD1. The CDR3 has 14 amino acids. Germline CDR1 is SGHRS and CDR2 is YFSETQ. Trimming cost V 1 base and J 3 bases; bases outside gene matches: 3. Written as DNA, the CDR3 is TGCGCCAGCAGCTTGTTGCAGGGGGACTATGGCTACACCTTC. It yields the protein CASSLLQGDYGYTF.

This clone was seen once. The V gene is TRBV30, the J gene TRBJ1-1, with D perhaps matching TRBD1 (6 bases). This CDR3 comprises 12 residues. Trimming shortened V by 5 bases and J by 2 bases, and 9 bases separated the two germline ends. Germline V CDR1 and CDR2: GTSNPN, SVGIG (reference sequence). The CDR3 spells CAWHRVNTEAFF. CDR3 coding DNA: TGTGCCTGGCACAGGGTTAACACTGAAGCTTTCTTT.

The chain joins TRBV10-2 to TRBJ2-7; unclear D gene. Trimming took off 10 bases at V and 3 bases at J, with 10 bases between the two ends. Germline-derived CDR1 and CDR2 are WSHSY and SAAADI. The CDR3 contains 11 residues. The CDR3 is CATADGYEQYF. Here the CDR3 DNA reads TGCGCCACCGCGGATGGCTACGAGCAGTACTTC.

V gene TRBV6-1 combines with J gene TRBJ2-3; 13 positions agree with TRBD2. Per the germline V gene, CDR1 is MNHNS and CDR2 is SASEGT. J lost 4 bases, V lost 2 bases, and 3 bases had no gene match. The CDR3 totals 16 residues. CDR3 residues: CASSEPGTSGADTQYF. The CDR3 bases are TGTGCCAGCAGTGAACCCGGGACTAGCGGGGCAGATACGCAGTATTTT.

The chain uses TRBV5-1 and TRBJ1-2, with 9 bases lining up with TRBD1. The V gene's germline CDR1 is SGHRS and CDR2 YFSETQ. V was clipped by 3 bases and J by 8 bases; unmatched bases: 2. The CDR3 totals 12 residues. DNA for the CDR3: TGCGCCAGCAGCTGGGACAGGGACGGCTACACCTTC. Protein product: CASSWDRDGYTF.

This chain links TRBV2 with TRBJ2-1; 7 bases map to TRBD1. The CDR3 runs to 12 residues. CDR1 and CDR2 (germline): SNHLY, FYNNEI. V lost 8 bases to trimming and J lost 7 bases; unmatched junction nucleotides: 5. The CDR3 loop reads CASDGTVNEQFF. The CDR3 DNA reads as TGTGCCAGCGACGGGACAGTTAATGAGCAGTTCTTC.

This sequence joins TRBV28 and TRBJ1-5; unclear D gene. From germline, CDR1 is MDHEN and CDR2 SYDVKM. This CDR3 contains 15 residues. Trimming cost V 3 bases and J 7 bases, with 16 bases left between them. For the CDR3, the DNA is TGTGCCAGCAGTTTGCGAGTCCGGGGTGTGCAGCCCCAGCATTTT. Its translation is CASSLRVRGVQPQHF.

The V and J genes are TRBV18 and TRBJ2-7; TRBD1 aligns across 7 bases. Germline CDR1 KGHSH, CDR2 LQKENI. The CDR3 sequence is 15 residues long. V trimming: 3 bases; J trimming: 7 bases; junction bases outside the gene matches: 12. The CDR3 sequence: CASSPIDREKEEQYF. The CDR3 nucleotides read TGTGCCAGCTCACCGATCGACAGGGAAAAGGAAGAGCAGTACTTC.

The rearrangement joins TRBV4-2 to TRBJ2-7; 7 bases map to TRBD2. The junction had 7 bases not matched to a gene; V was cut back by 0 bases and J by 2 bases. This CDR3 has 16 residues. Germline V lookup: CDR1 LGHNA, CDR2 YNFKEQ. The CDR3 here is CASSQDLSLAAYEQYF. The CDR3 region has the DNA TGTGCCAGCAGCCAAGATCTGAGTCTAGCGGCCTACGAGCAGTACTTC.

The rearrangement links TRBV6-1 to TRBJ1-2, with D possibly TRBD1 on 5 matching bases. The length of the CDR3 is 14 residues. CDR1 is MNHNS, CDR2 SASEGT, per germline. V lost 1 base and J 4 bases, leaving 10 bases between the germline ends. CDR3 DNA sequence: TGTGCCAGCAGTGAAGGGGGCCTGAGCTATGGCTACACCTTC. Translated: CASSEGGLSYGYTF.

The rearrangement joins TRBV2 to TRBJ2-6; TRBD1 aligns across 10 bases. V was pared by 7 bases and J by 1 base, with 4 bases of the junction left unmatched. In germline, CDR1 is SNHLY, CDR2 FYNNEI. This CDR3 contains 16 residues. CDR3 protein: CASTGTGASGANVLTF. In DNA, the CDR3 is TGTGCCAGCACAGGGACAGGGGCTTCTGGGGCCAACGTCCTGACTTTC.

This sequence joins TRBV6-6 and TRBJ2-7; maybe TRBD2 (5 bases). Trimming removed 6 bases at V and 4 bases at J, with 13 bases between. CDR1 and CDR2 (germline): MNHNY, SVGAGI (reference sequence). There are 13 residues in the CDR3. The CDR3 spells CASSLPGRYEQYF. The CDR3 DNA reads TGTGCCAGCAGCCTACCTGGGAGATACGAGCAGTACTTC.

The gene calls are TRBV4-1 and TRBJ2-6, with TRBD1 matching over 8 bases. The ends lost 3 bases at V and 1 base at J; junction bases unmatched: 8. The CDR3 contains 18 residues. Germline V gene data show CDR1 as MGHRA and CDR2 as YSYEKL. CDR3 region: CASSQATGDLSGANVLTF. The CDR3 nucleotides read TGCGCCAGCAGCCAGGCGACAGGGGATCTATCTGGGGCCAACGTCCTGACTTTC.

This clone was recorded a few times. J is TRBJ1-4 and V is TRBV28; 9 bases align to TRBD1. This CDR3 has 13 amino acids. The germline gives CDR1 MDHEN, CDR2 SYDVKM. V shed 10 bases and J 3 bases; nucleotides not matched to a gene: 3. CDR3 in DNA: TGTGCCACACAGGGGGCATCTAATGAAAAACTGTTTTTT. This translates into CATQGASNEKLFF.

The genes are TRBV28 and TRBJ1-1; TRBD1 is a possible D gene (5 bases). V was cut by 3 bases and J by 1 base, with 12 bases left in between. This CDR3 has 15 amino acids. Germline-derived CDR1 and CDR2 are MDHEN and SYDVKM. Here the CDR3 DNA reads TGTGCCAGCAGTTTCAGGGTTGCCAGGAACACTGAAGCTTTCTTT. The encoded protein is CASSFRVARNTEAFF.

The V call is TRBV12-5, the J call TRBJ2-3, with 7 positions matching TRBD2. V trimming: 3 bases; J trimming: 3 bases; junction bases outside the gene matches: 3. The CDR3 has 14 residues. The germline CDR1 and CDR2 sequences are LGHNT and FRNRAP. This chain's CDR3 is CASGFAGGTDTQYF. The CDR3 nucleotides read TGTGCTAGTGGTTTCGCCGGGGGGACAGATACGCAGTATTTT.

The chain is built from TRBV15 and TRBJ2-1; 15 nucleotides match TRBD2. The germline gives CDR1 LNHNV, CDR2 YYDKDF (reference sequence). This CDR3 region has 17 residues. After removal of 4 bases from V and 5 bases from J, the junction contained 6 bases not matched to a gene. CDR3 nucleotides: TGTGCCACCAGCATAACTGGACTAGCGGGAGGGAACAATGAGCAGTTCTTC. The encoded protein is CATSITGLAGGNNEQFF.

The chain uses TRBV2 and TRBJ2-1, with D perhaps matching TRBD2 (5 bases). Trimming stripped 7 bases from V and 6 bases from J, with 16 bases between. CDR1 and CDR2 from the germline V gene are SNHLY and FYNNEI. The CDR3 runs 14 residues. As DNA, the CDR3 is TGTGCCAGCATGGTTAGCGAAATACTCAATGAGCAGTTCTTC. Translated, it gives CASMVSEILNEQFF.

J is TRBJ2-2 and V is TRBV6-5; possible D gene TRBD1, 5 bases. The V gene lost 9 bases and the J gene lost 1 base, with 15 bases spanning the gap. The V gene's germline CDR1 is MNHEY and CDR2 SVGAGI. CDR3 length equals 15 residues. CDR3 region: CASNPAGQNTGELFF. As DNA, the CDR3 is TGTGCCAGTAACCCCGCCGGACAGAACACCGGGGAGCTGTTTTTT.

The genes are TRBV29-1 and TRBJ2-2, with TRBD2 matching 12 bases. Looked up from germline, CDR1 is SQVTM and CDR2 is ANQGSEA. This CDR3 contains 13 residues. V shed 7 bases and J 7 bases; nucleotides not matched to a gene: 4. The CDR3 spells CSGRTSGNGELFF. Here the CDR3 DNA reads TGCAGCGGACGGACTAGCGGGAACGGGGAGCTGTTTTTT.

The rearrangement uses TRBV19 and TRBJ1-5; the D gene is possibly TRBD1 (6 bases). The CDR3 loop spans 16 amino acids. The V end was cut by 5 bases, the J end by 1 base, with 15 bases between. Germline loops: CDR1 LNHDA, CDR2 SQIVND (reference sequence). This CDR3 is CASSVYTGFSNQPQHF. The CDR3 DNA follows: TGTGCCAGTAGTGTTTACACAGGGTTCAGCAATCAGCCCCAGCATTTT.

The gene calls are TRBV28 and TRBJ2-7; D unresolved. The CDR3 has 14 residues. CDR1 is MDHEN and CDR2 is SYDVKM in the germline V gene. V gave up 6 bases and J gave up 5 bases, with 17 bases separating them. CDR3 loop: CASRRLAKHNEQYF. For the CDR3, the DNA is TGTGCCAGCAGGAGACTCGCCAAGCACAACGAGCAGTACTTC.

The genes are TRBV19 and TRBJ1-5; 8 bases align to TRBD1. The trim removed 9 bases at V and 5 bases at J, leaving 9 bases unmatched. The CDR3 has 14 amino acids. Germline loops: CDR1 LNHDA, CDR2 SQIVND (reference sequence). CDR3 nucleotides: TGTGCCAGCCGTAACCGACAGGGGTATCAGCCCCAGCATTTT. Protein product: CASRNRQGYQPQHF.